These 32 T cell receptor beta chains came from one sample sequenced in a study of metastatic and nonmetastatic thyroid tumors (TCRdb year 2020). Receptors were amplified or captured by PCR. The run used an Illumina HiSeq 4000. TCRdb trimmed public reads at Q25 via fastp, called clones via MiXCR and kept in-frame beta chains. The sample table lists fewer than 35,000 clones, 11% of them with a count of one. Clones ranked in the top ten supply approximately 16% of the sample. None of the patients had been given any treatment before thyroid surgery. The sample comprised blood. These receptors all come from a female donor with papillary thyroid cancer or a benign thyroid nodule (not recorded which). Some clones in this sample may be carry-over from other donors' samples.

Many counts were recorded for this clone. The genes are TRBV5-1 and TRBJ1-1, with D perhaps TRBD1 (6 bases). Per germline, CDR1 SGHRS and CDR2 YFSETQ. This CDR3 has 11 residues. V lost 6 bases and J 6 bases, leaving 9 bases between the germline ends. CDR3 region: CASTAGAEAFF. In DNA form, the CDR3 reads TGCGCCAGCACCGCAGGGGCTGAAGCTTTCTTT.

Points on this clone: It is unclear where the CDR3 begins or ends on the DNA, so no DNA is shown, and the CDR3 is as TCRdb lists it. The chain joins TRBV10-3 to TRBJ2-2; the table's D call, TRBD2, has no DNA check behind it. Germline V gene data show CDR1 as ENHRY and CDR2 as SYGVKD. Including both end residues, the CDR3 is 18 amino acids long. The CDR3 sequence: CAISEGLAGGLRAGEPFF.

Notes on this clone: A much larger clone differs from this one at a single base, so this may be a read error. This specimen includes other DNA sequences encoding the same CDR3. V is TRBV29-1 and J is TRBJ1-2, with D tentatively TRBD1 (6 bases). This CDR3 has 13 residues. Germline assignment: CDR1 SQVTM and CDR2 ANQGSEA. V was cut by 6 bases and J by 3 bases, with 14 bases left in between. Written as DNA, the CDR3 is TGCAGCGTCAGGGGTAGGACAGACTATGGCTACACCTTC. This codes for CSVRGRTDYGYTF.

In its sample, this clone was seen many times. The chain recombines TRBV5-1 with TRBJ1-5; D is possibly TRBD1 (5 bases). Germline V gene data show CDR1 as SGHRS and CDR2 as YFSETQ. Trimming pared 5 bases from V and 0 bases from J, leaving 12 bases between. CDR3 length: 15 residues. The CDR3 sequence: CASRVDGGSNQPQHF. CDR3 coding DNA: TGCGCCAGCAGAGTAGATGGGGGTAGCAATCAGCCCCAGCATTTT.

In this sample, this clone turned up many times. The V gene is TRBV20-1, the J gene TRBJ2-1; 8 bases are shared with TRBD2. With V trimmed by 5 bases and J by 6 bases, 12 bases remained unmatched. CDR3 size: 15 residues. The germline gives CDR1 DFQATT, CDR2 SNEGSKA (reference sequence). CDR3: CSALSGGVILNEQFF. The DNA of the CDR3 is TGCAGTGCTTTGAGCGGGGGTGTTATCCTCAATGAGCAGTTCTTC.

This clone was counted at least ten times. The genes are TRBV18 and TRBJ2-7, with 9 bases fitting TRBD2. Losses at the gene ends were 3 bases for V and 1 base for J; bases not matched to a gene: 10. Per germline, CDR1 KGHSH and CDR2 LQKENI. CDR3 size: 17 residues. The CDR3 reads CASSPSAGTSLSYEQYF. DNA of the CDR3: TGTGCCAGCTCACCTAGTGCCGGGACTAGCCTATCCTACGAGCAGTACTTC.

V gene TRBV19 combines with J gene TRBJ1-5; D is uncertain. Trimming stripped 5 bases from V and 4 bases from J, with 15 bases between. Germline CDR1 is LNHDA and CDR2 is SQIVND (reference sequence). The CDR3 extends over 15 amino acids. This chain's CDR3 is CASSLMTVGNQPQHF. The CDR3 nucleotides are TGTGCCAGTAGTTTAATGACGGTGGGAAATCAGCCCCAGCATTTT. Full variable domain (outside the CDR3, taken from reference TRBV19 and TRBJ1-5): DGGITQSPKYLFRKEGQNVTLSCEQNLNHDAMYWYRQDPGQGLRLIYYSQIVNDFQKGDIAEGYSVSREKKESFPLTVTSAQKNPTAFYLCASSLMTVGNQPQHFGDGTRLSIL.

Ten or more counts support this clone. The J gene is TRBJ2-6, the V gene TRBV9; possibly TRBD2 for D (5 bases). The CDR3 is 16 residues long. Germline lookup yields CDR1 SGDLS and CDR2 YYNGEE. The germline V and J ends were trimmed by 3 bases and 4 bases, with 14 bases remaining between them. CDR3 sequence reads: CASSERARLGANVLTF. In DNA form, the CDR3 reads TGTGCCAGCAGCGAGAGGGCCCGGTTGGGGGCCAACGTCCTGACTTTC.

This clone came up many times. The chain links TRBV4-1 to TRBJ1-6, with D tentatively TRBD1 (5 bases). From germline, CDR1 is MGHRA and CDR2 YSYEKL. The CDR3 is 19 amino acids. Trimming shortened V by 0 bases and J by 0 bases, and 15 bases separated the two germline ends. This CDR3 is CASSQDPVGVLSYNSPLHF. The CDR3 region has the DNA TGCGCCAGCAGCCAAGACCCCGTGGGGGTCCTCTCCTATAATTCACCCCTCCACTTT.

In its sample, this clone was seen many times. V usage is TRBV4-1 and J usage is TRBJ2-1, with TRBD2 identical over 10 bases. The CDR3 has 16 amino acids. V was pared by 0 bases and J by 8 bases, with 7 bases of the junction left unmatched. Per germline, CDR1 MGHRA and CDR2 YSYEKL. The CDR3 coding sequence is TGCGCCAGCAGCCAAGATCAAGCGGGAGGGGGGGATGAGCAGTTCTTC. Translating gives CASSQDQAGGGDEQFF.

For this clone: A much larger clone is a single base away; this may be a read error. The CDR3 protein is CAISLSFTEAFF. CDR3 bases: TGTGCCATCAGCTTGTCGTTCACTGAAGCTTTCTTT. The chain carries TRBV5-6 and TRBJ1-1; no clear D gene. The length of the CDR3 is 12 residues. Germline CDR1 reads SGHDT; CDR2 reads YYEEEE.

This clone was detected many times. In the same sample, other DNA sequences code for this CDR3. The chain joins TRBV7-9 to TRBJ1-1; D uncertain. Trimming cost V 4 bases and J 3 bases, with 12 bases left between them. There are 14 residues in the CDR3. CDR1 and CDR2 (germline): SEHNR, FQNEAQ (reference sequence). The CDR3 sequence is CASSYTYGDTEAFF. The CDR3 DNA is TGTGCCAGCAGCTATACGTACGGGGACACTGAAGCTTTCTTT.

This clone showed up many times. The chain uses TRBV20-1 and TRBJ2-2; 7 bases are a match to TRBD1. CDR3 length: 15 amino acids. The germline CDR1 and CDR2 sequences are DFQATT and SNEGSKA (reference sequence). The junction had 7 bases not matched to a gene; V was cut back by 0 bases and J by 6 bases. The CDR3 spells CSARDSGQVPGELFF. The CDR3, as DNA: TGCAGTGCTAGAGATTCCGGACAGGTCCCCGGGGAGCTGTTTTTT.

The V call is TRBV12-3 or TRBV12-4, the J call TRBJ2-3; D uncertain. CDR3 size: 11 residues. V gave up 4 bases and J gave up 4 bases, with 3 bases separating them. As DNA, the CDR3 is TGTGCCAGCAGTTCGTCAGATACGCAGTATTTT. It codes for CASSSSDTQYF.

This clone was detected a few times. This sequence joins TRBV6-2 or TRBV6-3 and TRBJ1-1, with 7 bases lining up with TRBD1. Germline assignment: CDR1 MNHEY and CDR2 SVGEGT. V was clipped by 0 bases and J by 7 bases; unmatched bases: 5. The CDR3 consists of 14 residues. CDR3 protein: CASSYSTPGGEAFF. The CDR3 DNA reads as TGTGCCAGCAGTTACTCGACCCCAGGGGGTGAAGCTTTCTTT.

This clone showed up many times. The chain is built from TRBV20-1 and TRBJ1-1; D uncertain. The length of the CDR3 is 13 residues. V dropped 2 bases and J dropped 2 bases, with 9 bases sitting between them. Germline V lookup: CDR1 DFQATT, CDR2 SNEGSKA (reference sequence). CDR3 sequence: CSARSRSNTEAFF. CDR3 DNA sequence: TGCAGTGCTAGAAGTAGGAGTAACACTGAAGCTTTCTTT.

Comment on this clone: The same CDR3 also results from other DNA sequences found in this sample. The chain recombines TRBV19 with TRBJ1-5, with D possibly being TRBD1 (6 bases). V was shortened by 2 bases and J by 0 bases, with 11 bases between the two germline ends. Germline V lookup: CDR1 LNHDA, CDR2 SQIVND (reference sequence). CDR3 length: 16 residues. CDR3 sequence: CASSIPTGNSNQPQHF. DNA for the CDR3: TGTGCCAGTAGTATACCCACAGGGAATAGCAATCAGCCCCAGCATTTT. Full variable domain (rest looked up from reference TRBV19 and TRBJ1-5): DGGITQSPKYLFRKEGQNVTLSCEQNLNHDAMYWYRQDPGQGLRLIYYSQIVNDFQKGDIAEGYSVSREKKESFPLTVTSAQKNPTAFYLCASSIPTGNSNQPQHFGDGTRLSIL.

This clone was counted at least ten times. A much more abundant neighbour one base away suggests this may be a read error. The rearrangement joins TRBV30 to TRBJ1-3, with 11 bases lining up with TRBD1. CDR1 and CDR2 (germline): GTSNPN, SVGIG (reference sequence). This CDR3 has 19 amino acids. The V segment lost 2 bases and the J segment 0 bases; nucleotides outside the gene matches: 12. DNA of the CDR3: TGTGCCTGGAGTTCCCCCCTGGGACAGGGGGTGAGCTCTGGAAACACCATATATTTT. Translation gives CAWSSPLGQGVSSGNTIYF. Drawing the rest from reference TRBV30 and TRBJ1-3, the complete variable domain is SQTIHQWPATLVQPVGSPLSLECTVEGTSNPNLYWYRQAAGRGLQLLFYSVGIGQISSEVPQNLSASRPQDRQFILSSKKLLLSDSGFYLCAWSSPLGQGVSSGNTIYFGEGSWLTVV.

In its sample, this clone was seen many times. The rearrangement uses TRBV10-3 and TRBJ1-1; D call uncertain. With 3 bases removed from V and 5 bases from J, the gap between germline ends came to 10 bases. This CDR3 is built from 13 residues. Germline CDR1 and CDR2: ENHRY and SYGVKD. CDR3 nucleotide sequence: TGTGCCATCAGTGAACTGGAGTATACTGAAGCTTTCTTT. It yields the protein CAISELEYTEAFF.

This clone was detected ten times or more. Written as DNA, the CDR3 is TGTGCCAGTAGCCTTACAGGGTCTGGAAACACCATATATTTT. Amino acid sequence: CASSLTGSGNTIYF. The chain employs TRBV19 and TRBJ1-3, with D maybe TRBD1 (6 bases). The V end lost 6 bases, the J end lost 1 base, and 10 bases lay between the germline ends. CDR1 is LNHDA and CDR2 is SQIVND in the germline V gene (reference sequence). This CDR3 region has 14 residues.

This clone has at least ten counts. The V call is TRBV7-9, the J call TRBJ1-6, with 7 nucleotides matching TRBD1. Unmatched junction bases numbered 6, after V lost 5 bases and J lost 14 bases. This CDR3 contains 12 residues. Germline V gives CDR1 SEHNR, CDR2 FQNEAQ (reference sequence). CDR3 in amino acids: CASSQQGKSLHF. Written as DNA, the CDR3 is TGTGCCAGCAGCCAACAGGGGAAATCCCTCCACTTT.

This clone was recorded many times. This chain uses TRBV28 with TRBJ1-1; weak D call: TRBD1 (5 bases). The CDR3 is made up of 12 amino acids. V was trimmed by 8 bases and J by 5 bases, leaving 12 bases between them. Germline loops: CDR1 MDHEN, CDR2 SYDVKM. The CDR3 region is CASLGWGTEAFF. CDR3 coding DNA: TGTGCCAGCCTAGGTTGGGGGACTGAAGCTTTCTTT.

This clone has at least ten counts. The chain employs TRBV20-1 and TRBJ2-2; 9 nucleotides line up with TRBD1. Trimming cost V 2 bases and J 2 bases; bases outside gene matches: 3. There are 15 residues in the CDR3. Germline lookup yields CDR1 DFQATT and CDR2 SNEGSKA (reference sequence). The CDR3 DNA follows: TGCAGTGCTAGAAAGGGACAGGGTAACACCGGGGAGCTGTTTTTT. It translates to CSARKGQGNTGELFF.

The chain joins TRBV6-2 or TRBV6-3 to TRBJ2-7; 8 bases align to TRBD1. Trimming removed 2 bases from V and 1 base from J; junction bases left unmatched: 4. CDR1 MNHEY and CDR2 SVGEGT come from the germline V gene. The length of the CDR3 is 15 residues. The DNA of the CDR3 is TGTGCCAGCAGTTACCCGACAGGGGCATCCTACGAGCAGTACTTC. This translates into CASSYPTGASYEQYF.

This clone was observed many times. The chain employs TRBV2 and TRBJ2-3; TRBD1 aligns across 8 bases. Germline assignment: CDR1 SNHLY and CDR2 FYNNEI. This CDR3 is 13 amino acids long. Trimming took 5 bases from V and 5 from J; bases not matched to a gene: 3. DNA for the CDR3: TGTGCCAGCAGTTTGGACAGGGAAGATACGCAGTATTTT. Translated, it gives CASSLDREDTQYF.

This clone was seen repeatedly, ten times or more. The CDR3 nucleotides read TGCAGTGCTAGAGCAGGGAGCAGGGTGAACACTGAAGCTTTCTTT. Residues: CSARAGSRVNTEAFF. J is TRBJ1-1 and V is TRBV20-1; D possibly corresponds to TRBD1 (5 bases). V was shortened by 1 base and J by 0 bases, with 12 bases between the two germline ends. The CDR3 spans 15 residues. The germline V gene encodes CDR1 DFQATT and CDR2 SNEGSKA (reference sequence).

This clone has just a few counts. The V and J genes are TRBV6-1 and TRBJ1-2, with D unclear. Trimming stripped 8 bases from V and 3 bases from J, with 13 bases between. Germline CDR1 and CDR2: MNHNS and SASEGT. This CDR3 has 13 residues. The CDR3: CASGTGRDYGYTF. DNA of the CDR3: TGTGCCAGCGGTACGGGGAGAGACTATGGCTACACCTTC.

In regard to this clone: The junction and the germline gene differ at one end; a read error may be behind it. The chain combines TRBV5-1 with TRBJ2-2, with 13 bases lining up with TRBD2. The CDR3 length is 17 residues. Looked up from germline, CDR1 is SGHRS and CDR2 is YFSETQ. This CDR3 is CASSSSGTSGNTWELFF. CDR3 bases: TGCGCCAGCAGTTCCTCTGGGACTAGCGGGAACACCTGGGAGCTGTTTTTT. Based on the CDR3 plus reference TRBV5-1 and TRBJ2-2, the full variable domain is KAGVTQTPRYLIKTRGQQVTLSCSPISGHRSVSWYQQTPGQGLQFLFEYFSETQRNKGNFPGRFSGRQFSNSRSEMNVSTLELGDSALYLCASSSSGTSGNTWELFFGEGSRLTVL.

This clone was seen ten or more times. The CDR3 nucleotides read TGTGCCAGCAGCACCCGGACGGGTGAGCAGTACTTC. Its protein is CASSTRTGEQYF. The J gene is TRBJ2-7, the V gene TRBV11-3; D uncertain. Trimming removed 5 bases from V and 7 bases from J, with 12 bases in between. Germline V gene data show CDR1 as SGHNT and CDR2 as YENEEA. This CDR3 is built from 12 residues.

The V call is TRBV6-1, the J call TRBJ1-1; TRBD1 matches 8 bases. CDR1 MNHNS and CDR2 SASEGT come from the germline V gene. This CDR3 region has 12 residues. After removal of 6 bases from V and 7 bases from J, the junction contained 4 bases not matched to a gene. The CDR3 region has the DNA TGTGCCAGCAGGGACAGGGTGGGTGAAGCTTTCTTT. Translating it yields CASRDRVGEAFF.

The rearrangement uses TRBV6-6 and TRBJ1-1; D uncertain. V shed 0 bases and J shed 1 base, with 9 bases lying between them. There are 15 residues in the CDR3. CDR1 is MNHNY and CDR2 is SVGAGI in the germline V gene (reference sequence). CDR3 nucleotides: TGTGCCAGCAGTTACTCAAACGTGAGGAACACTGAAGCTTTCTTT. Its translation is CASSYSNVRNTEAFF.

CDR3 nucleotides: TGTGCCAGTAGTTTCACTACAAGTGGCTACACCTTC. It specifies CASSFTTSGYTF. The V gene is TRBV19, the J gene TRBJ1-2; the D is unclear. Per germline, CDR1 LNHDA and CDR2 SQIVND (reference sequence). Trimming removed 5 bases at V and 7 bases at J, with 11 bases between. The CDR3 spans 12 residues.